Reported below is one TCR beta chain. The source of the sample is a study of blood T cell repertoires in COVID-19. Across the study: From T cells, B-cell-depleted T cells, or PBMCs came the material, which was cDNA or gDNA.

In Seattle, patients joined the study during active infection and were tracked longitudinally. V was trimmed by 2 bases and J by 4 bases, leaving 14 bases between them. CDR3 length: 15 amino acids. Germline V gene lookup returns CDR1 SGHAT and CDR2 FQNNGV. The method was immunoSEQ multiplex PCR; TCRdb's version includes in-frame clones alone and lacks a portion of them. The sample shows 150,000 to 160,000 clones, roughly 88% of them seen only once. This chain connects TRBV11-2 to TRBJ1-1; tentatively, D is TRBD1 (5 bases). Sequencing was performed on peripheral blood. This receptor was obtained from a man in his sixties with COVID-19, enrolled during active disease. CDR3 residues: CASSLHDGAATEAFF. The CDR3 DNA is TGTGCCAGCAGCTTACATGATGGGGCGGCCACTGAAGCTTTCTTT.